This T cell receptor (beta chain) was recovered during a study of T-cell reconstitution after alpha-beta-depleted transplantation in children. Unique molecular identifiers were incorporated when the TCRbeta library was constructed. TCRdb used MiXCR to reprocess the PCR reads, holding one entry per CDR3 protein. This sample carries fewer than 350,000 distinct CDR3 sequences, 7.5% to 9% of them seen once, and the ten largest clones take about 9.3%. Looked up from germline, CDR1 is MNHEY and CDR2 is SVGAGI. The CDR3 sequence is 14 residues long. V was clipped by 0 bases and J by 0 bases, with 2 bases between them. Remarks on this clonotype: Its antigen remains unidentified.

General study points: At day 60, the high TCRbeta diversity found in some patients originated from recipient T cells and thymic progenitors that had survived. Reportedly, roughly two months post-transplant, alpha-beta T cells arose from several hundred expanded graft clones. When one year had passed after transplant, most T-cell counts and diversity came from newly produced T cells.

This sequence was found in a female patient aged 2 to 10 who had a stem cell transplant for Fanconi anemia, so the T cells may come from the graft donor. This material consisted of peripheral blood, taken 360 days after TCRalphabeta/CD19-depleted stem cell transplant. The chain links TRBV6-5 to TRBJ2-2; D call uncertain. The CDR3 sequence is CASSYSPNTGELFF. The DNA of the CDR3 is TGTGCCAGCAGTTACTCACCGAACACCGGGGAGCTGTTTTTT.